The rows below give T cell receptor beta chains drawn from one sample of a study of identifying expanded T cells in peripheral blood. Clones were read by immunoSEQ multiplex PCR, and TCRdb kept only the in-frame ones, dropping some. This table holds about 82,000 clones, about 87% found once. Sequencing was done on a sample of blood. The receptors here all came from a person aged 18-70 years in good health. Both conserved end residues are part of each CDR3. Each record gives: J gene, D gene, V gene, clone size, CDR3 protein, CDR3 DNA. The D gene is left open where the match is weak. Clone size, where shown, is once, few, many, or a class for clones that have expanded.

TRBJ1-1 . TRBV9 . CASSVEGTRANTEAFF TGTGCCAGCAGCGTAGAGGGGACACGGGCGAACACTGAAGCTTTCTTT
TRBJ2-1 TRBD2 TRBV30 few CAWSVGTSGSNEQFF TGTGCCTGGAGTGTGGGGACTAGCGGGTCCAATGAGCAGTTCTTC
TRBJ1-3 . TRBV2 . CASSSNQGSGNTIYF TGTGCCAGCAGCTCGAACCAGGGATCTGGAAACACCATATATTTT
TRBJ2-1 . TRBV7-2 once CASRVGGSSYNEQFF TGTGCCAGCAGGGTGGGGGGCAGCTCCTACAATGAGCAGTTCTTC
TRBJ1-6 . TRBV11-3 . CASSPRTALTPLHF TGTGCCAGCAGCCCCCGGACAGCCCTGACACCCCTCCACTTT
TRBJ2-3 . TRBV5-1 . CASSLMGVATTDTQYF TGCGCCAGCAGCTTGATGGGGGTAGCGACCACAGATACGCAGTATTTT
TRBJ1-1 . TRBV16 . CASSQIASSGWRAFF TGTGCCAGCAGCCAAATAGCAAGTAGTGGGTGGAGAGCTTTCTTT
TRBJ1-4 . TRBV5-1 . CASSLPKLKPQEGEKLFF TGCGCCAGCAGCTTGCCAAAACTTAAGCCCCAGGAGGGTGAAAAACTGTTTTTT
TRBJ1-3 . TRBV14 . CASSQDIGGSGNTIYF TGTGCCAGCAGCCAAGATATTGGGGGATCTGGAAACACCATATATTTT
TRBJ1-5 . TRBV6-6 . CASSQNDQPQHF TGTGCCAGCAGCCAAAATGATCAGCCCCAGCATTTT
TRBJ1-2 . TRBV27 . CASSLSRNSYGYTF TGTGCCAGCAGTTTATCCCGCAATTCCTATGGCTACACCTTC
TRBJ2-3 . TRBV6-6 . CASSITDTQYF TGTGCCAGCAGTATTACAGATACGCAGTATTTT
TRBJ1-2 TRBD1 TRBV29-1 . CSASDRDGYTF TGCAGCGCCTCGGACAGGGACGGCTACACCTTC
TRBJ2-5 . TRBV11-1 . CASSFLAAGGETQYF TGTGCCAGCAGCTTCTTAGCGGCAGGGGGTGAGACCCAGTACTTC
TRBJ1-5 TRBD1 TRBV18 few CASSPQRQGVSQPQHF TGTGCCAGCTCACCGCAAAGACAGGGAGTTTCTCAGCCCCAGCATTTT
TRBJ2-3 . TRBV7-9 . CASSPWGSTDTQYF TGTGCCAGCAGCCCATGGGGTAGCACAGATACGCAGTATTTT
TRBJ1-2 . TRBV15 . CATSGSGVGGYTF TGTGCCACCAGCGGTTCAGGGGTAGGAGGCTACACCTTC
TRBJ1-3 . TRBV30 . CACMSGGHTIYF TGTGCCTGTATGTCCGGTGGACACACCATATATTTT
TRBJ1-1 . TRBV18 . CASSQVGGTEAFF TGTGCCAGCTCACAAGTCGGCGGCACTGAAGCTTTCTTT
TRBJ2-6 . TRBV19 . CASSIDGSSGANVLTF TGTGCCAGTAGTATCGATGGCAGCTCTGGGGCCAACGTCCTGACTTTC
TRBJ1-1 . TRBV28 . CASSPTWSAEAFF TGTGCCAGCAGCCCAACATGGTCCGCTGAAGCTTTCTTT
TRBJ2-7 . TRBV30 once CAWSVRRDTYYEQYF TGTGCCTGGAGTGTACGGCGGGACACCTACTACGAGCAGTACTTC
TRBJ2-1 . TRBV7-9 . CASSFSNEQFF TGTGCCAGCAGCTTCTCCAATGAGCAGTTCTTC
TRBJ1-1 TRBD1 TRBV28 few CASTPWGQGGYTEAFF TGTGCCAGCACCCCTTGGGGACAGGGCGGCTACACTGAAGCTTTCTTT
TRBJ2-7 TRBD1 TRBV6-5 . CASSYGPTGLAYEQYF TGTGCCAGCAGTTACGGGCCGACAGGGTTGGCCTACGAGCAGTACTTC
TRBJ1-4 . TRBV5-1 . CASSSDGATNEKLFF TGCGCCAGCAGCTCGGACGGTGCAACTAATGAAAAACTGTTTTTT
TRBJ2-5 . TRBV5-1 . CASSFQETQYF TGCGCCAGCAGCTTTCAAGAGACCCAGTACTTC
TRBJ1-2 . TRBV5-8 . CASSLLGLQGIYGYTF TGTGCCAGCAGCCTCCTCGGACTACAGGGAATCTATGGCTACACCTTC
TRBJ2-3 . TRBV7-9 . CASSSVGDDQYF TGTGCCAGCAGCTCTGTGGGAGACGACCAGTATTTT
TRBJ2-1 . TRBV29-1 . CSVGLYNEQFF TGCAGCGTTGGTCTATACAATGAGCAGTTCTTC
TRBJ2-7 . TRBV4-3 . CASSQGIGYEQYF TGCGCCAGCAGCCAAGGAATAGGGTACGAGCAGTACTTC
TRBJ2-1 TRBD2 TRBV19 . CASSIDSSGYSYNEQFF TGTGCCAGTAGTATAGATTCTAGCGGGTACTCCTACAATGAGCAGTTCTTC
TRBJ1-2 . TRBV15 . CATSRGGDGAGYTF TGTGCCACCAGCAGAGGCGGGGACGGGGCTGGCTACACCTTC
TRBJ2-1 . TRBV6-5 . CASRPRLSYNEQFF TGTGCCAGCAGACCCAGGCTATCCTACAATGAGCAGTTCTTC
TRBJ1-2 . TRBV7-2 . CASSLDARPYGYTF TGTGCCAGCAGCTTAGACGCCAGGCCCTATGGCTACACCTTC